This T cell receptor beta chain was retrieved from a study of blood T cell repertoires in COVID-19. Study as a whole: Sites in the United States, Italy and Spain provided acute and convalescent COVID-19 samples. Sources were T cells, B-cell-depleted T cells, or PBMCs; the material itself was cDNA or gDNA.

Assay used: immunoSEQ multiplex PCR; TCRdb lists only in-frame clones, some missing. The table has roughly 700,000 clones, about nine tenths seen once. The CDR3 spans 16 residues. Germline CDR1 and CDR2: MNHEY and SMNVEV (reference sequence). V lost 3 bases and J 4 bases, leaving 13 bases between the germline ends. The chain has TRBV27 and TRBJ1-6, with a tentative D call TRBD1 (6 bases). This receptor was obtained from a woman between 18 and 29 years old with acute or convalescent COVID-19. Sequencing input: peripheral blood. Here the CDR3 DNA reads TGTGCCAGCAGTTTGGCCCGGACAGATTATAATTCACCCCTCCACTTT. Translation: CASSLARTDYNSPLHF.